The T cell receptor (beta chain) described here comes from a study of blood T cells in healthy people across ages. General observations from the study: Not knowing donor CMV status may have confounded expanded clonotype changes.

There are 11 residues in the CDR3. Trimming took 5 bases from V and 2 from J, leaving 6 bases between them. Germline lookup yields CDR1 DFQATT and CDR2 SNEGSKA (reference sequence). Samples had at least 6.5 million PBMCs isolated from them. PCR was performed a second time for roughly 7 to 12 cycles using a sample-barcoded 5' primer and a J-beta primer mix. A template-switch adaptor with 12 random nucleotides tagged each cDNA molecule. Sequencing recovered at least 2.5 million CDR3-containing paired-end reads from each sample. MiXCR, run by TCRdb on the 5' RACE reads, gives a single entry per CDR3 protein. The sample contains about 1,500,000 distinct CDR3 sequences, 28% of which appear only once. About this clonotype: Its specificity is not known.

The receptor was isolated from a woman aged 25 to 39 in good health. V usage is TRBV20-1 and J usage is TRBJ2-5; D is undetermined. Sequenced sample: blood. The CDR3 here is CSAALQETQYF. As DNA, the CDR3 is TGCAGTGCTGCCCTACAAGAGACCCAGTACTTC.